What follows are 17 T cell receptor beta chains derived from one specimen sequenced in a study of early stage breast cancer tumors. Assay: immunoSEQ multiplex PCR; the TCRdb copy retains only in-frame clones and omits some. Of about 51,000 clones listed, about 77% were seen once; the top ten hold just under 3.5%. Sequenced input: blood. All receptors derive from a middle-aged person with breast cancer.

This clone was seen more than once but under ten times. This chain uses TRBV10-3 with TRBJ2-1; D perhaps matches TRBD2 (6 bases). Looked up from germline, CDR1 is ENHRY and CDR2 is SYGVKD. V was shortened by 0 bases and J by 10 bases, with 13 bases between the two germline ends. The CDR3 contains 14 residues. Written as DNA, the CDR3 is TGTGCCATCAGTGAGTCGGGGGGTCGGGGAGAGCAGTTCTTC. Translation: CAISESGGRGEQFF.

The rearrangement uses TRBV7-2 and TRBJ2-7; 7 bases align to TRBD2. The CDR3 covers 14 residues. J lost 3 bases, V lost 2 bases, and 4 bases had no gene match. CDR1 is SGHTA and CDR2 is FQGNSA in the germline V gene. DNA for the CDR3: TGTGCCAGCAGCTTAACGGGACTAAACTACGAGCAGTACTTC. Its translation: CASSLTGLNYEQYF.

There are a few counts of this clone. The rearrangement joins TRBV19 to TRBJ1-1; no reliable D call. Germline CDR1 is LNHDA and CDR2 is SQIVND (reference sequence). This CDR3 contains 13 residues. V lost 3 bases and J 11 bases, leaving 16 bases between the germline ends. For the CDR3, the DNA is TGTGCCAGTAGTATCCCGGGCGGCACGGGGGCTTTCTTT. Encoded protein: CASSIPGGTGAFF.

The sample holds a few counts of this clone. This CDR3 is CSVQPRGTYEQYF. CDR3 in DNA: TGCAGCGTGCAACCCAGGGGAACTTACGAGCAGTACTTC. The rearrangement uses TRBV29-1 and TRBJ2-7; TRBD1 might be the D (6 bases). Germline V gives CDR1 SQVTM, CDR2 ANQGSEA. This CDR3 comprises 13 residues. V lost 6 bases, J lost 4 bases, and 16 bases lay in between.

The chain carries TRBV7-9 and TRBJ2-2, with 8 bases that match TRBD1. This CDR3 region has 14 residues. Trimming removed 3 bases from V and 3 bases from J; junction bases left unmatched: 0. The germline V gene has CDR1 SEHNR and CDR2 FQNEAQ (reference sequence). The CDR3 bases are TGTGCCAGCAGCTTCAGGGGGCACACCGGGGAGCTGTTTTTT. This sequence encodes CASSFRGHTGELFF.

The chain employs TRBV30 and TRBJ2-1; TRBD1 matches at 9 bases. The CDR3 contains 15 residues. Germline trimming cut 2 bases from V and 5 bases from J; bases unmatched to any gene: 7. From germline, CDR1 is GTSNPN and CDR2 SVGIG (reference sequence). The CDR3 protein is CAWSLTGTGNNEQFF. CDR3 nucleotide sequence: TGTGCCTGGAGTCTAACCGGGACAGGGAACAATGAGCAGTTCTTC.

This clone was observed a few times. The chain links TRBV7-2 to TRBJ2-7; D remains ambiguous. CDR1 is SGHTA, CDR2 FQGNSA, per germline. The ends were cut back, 0 bases at V and 6 bases at J, with 12 bases in the middle. The CDR3 spans 14 residues. The CDR3 sequence is CASSLALMAVEQYF. CDR3 sequence (DNA): TGTGCCAGCAGCTTAGCGTTGATGGCGGTCGAGCAGTACTTC.

The chain joins TRBV30 to TRBJ2-1; a weak D match, TRBD2 (5 bases). This CDR3 is built from 17 residues. Deletions cut 3 bases from V and 0 bases from J, with 18 bases between. Germline V CDR1 and CDR2: GTSNPN, SVGIG (reference sequence). This chain's CDR3 is CAWRSVGAPSSYNEQFF. In nucleotides, the CDR3 is TGTGCCTGGAGGTCCGTGGGAGCTCCTAGCTCCTACAATGAGCAGTTCTTC.

In this sample, this clone turned up a few times. J is TRBJ1-2 and V is TRBV6-1, with D perhaps matching TRBD1 (6 bases). The germline V gene has CDR1 MNHNS and CDR2 SASEGT. V shed 3 bases and J shed 5 bases, with 13 bases lying between them. This CDR3 spans 14 amino acids. The DNA of the CDR3 is TGTGCCAGCAGTGAGGCGGCCAGGGGATATGGCTACACCTTC. It is translated as CASSEAARGYGYTF.

The chain is built from TRBV2 and TRBJ2-7; 12 positions agree with TRBD1. This CDR3 spans 14 amino acids. With 6 bases clipped from V and 4 bases from J, the junction kept 4 bases outside the gene matches. The V gene's germline CDR1 is SNHLY and CDR2 FYNNEI. The CDR3 loop is CASSRDRGLYEQYF. The DNA of the CDR3 is TGTGCCAGCAGCCGGGACAGGGGGCTATACGAGCAGTACTTC.

In its sample, this clone was seen once. The chain couples TRBV11-2 to TRBJ2-1, with D perhaps matching TRBD2 (5 bases). This CDR3 comprises 16 residues. With 3 bases removed from V and 2 bases from J, the gap between germline ends came to 14 bases. Germline CDR1 reads SGHAT; CDR2 reads FQNNGV. CDR3 sequence: CASSFLSGSTYNEQFF. As DNA, the CDR3 is TGTGCCAGCAGCTTTTTATCGGGGAGTACCTACAATGAGCAGTTCTTC.

With regard to this clone: The junction departs from the called germline gene at one end, perhaps through a read error. The genes are TRBV18 and TRBJ2-7; possible D gene TRBD2, 5 bases. Germline V gene lookup returns CDR1 KGHSH and CDR2 LQKENI. The CDR3 has 13 residues. The CDR3 is CASSRSRDTEQYF. The CDR3 DNA follows: TGTGCCAGCTCACGATCACGGGATACCGAGCAGTATTTC.

The V call is TRBV27, the J call TRBJ2-7, with D possibly TRBD1 on 7 matching bases. CDR3 length: 14 residues. V lost 4 bases and J 7 bases, leaving 17 bases between the germline ends. CDR1 MNHEY and CDR2 SMNVEV come from the germline V gene (reference sequence). The CDR3 protein is CASSYDRVRGEQYF. DNA of the CDR3: TGTGCCAGCAGTTACGACAGGGTCCGGGGGGAGCAGTACTTC.

This clone turned up a few times. The chain combines TRBV29-1 with TRBJ1-2; D perhaps matches TRBD1 (5 bases). The CDR3 runs 13 residues. Trimming took 3 bases from V and 4 from J, leaving 12 bases between them. CDR1 and CDR2 from the germline V gene are SQVTM and ANQGSEA. CDR3 DNA: TGCAGCGTTGATTACGGGGCGAGCTATGGCTACACCTTC. This encodes CSVDYGASYGYTF.

This clone was seen just once. The gene calls are TRBV10-3 and TRBJ2-7, with TRBD1 as a possible D gene (5 bases). V lost 7 bases and J lost 6, with 19 bases in between. The CDR3 spans 14 residues. Germline CDR1 ENHRY, CDR2 SYGVKD. CDR3 coding DNA: TGTGCCATCATCCAGAGGTACAGGCGGTCCGAGCAGTACTTC. It is translated as CAIIQRYRRSEQYF.

This chain links TRBV11-3 with TRBJ2-3, with 8 bases identical to TRBD1. The CDR3 contains 15 residues. CDR1 and CDR2 (germline): SGHNT, YENEEA. With 1 base clipped from V and 2 bases from J, the junction kept 2 bases outside the gene matches. CDR3 DNA: TGTGCCAGCAGCTTAGGACAGGGGATCACAGATACGCAGTATTTT. Translating gives CASSLGQGITDTQYF.

The CDR3 bases are TGTGCCAGCTCACCTTCCCAGGAACTAAATGAAGCTTTCTTT. Translation gives CASSPSQELNEAFF. This chain connects TRBV18 to TRBJ1-1; no definite D call. This CDR3 is built from 14 residues. Trimming pared 3 bases from V and 7 bases from J, leaving 15 bases between. The germline CDR1 and CDR2 sequences are KGHSH and LQKENI. The whole variable domain, filled in from reference TRBV18 and TRBJ1-1, reads NAGVMQNPRHLVRRRGQEARLRCSPMKGHSHVYWYRQLPEEGLKFMVYLQKENIIDESGMPKERFSAEFPKEGPSILRIQQVVRGDSAAYFCASSPSQELNEAFFGQGTRLTVV.